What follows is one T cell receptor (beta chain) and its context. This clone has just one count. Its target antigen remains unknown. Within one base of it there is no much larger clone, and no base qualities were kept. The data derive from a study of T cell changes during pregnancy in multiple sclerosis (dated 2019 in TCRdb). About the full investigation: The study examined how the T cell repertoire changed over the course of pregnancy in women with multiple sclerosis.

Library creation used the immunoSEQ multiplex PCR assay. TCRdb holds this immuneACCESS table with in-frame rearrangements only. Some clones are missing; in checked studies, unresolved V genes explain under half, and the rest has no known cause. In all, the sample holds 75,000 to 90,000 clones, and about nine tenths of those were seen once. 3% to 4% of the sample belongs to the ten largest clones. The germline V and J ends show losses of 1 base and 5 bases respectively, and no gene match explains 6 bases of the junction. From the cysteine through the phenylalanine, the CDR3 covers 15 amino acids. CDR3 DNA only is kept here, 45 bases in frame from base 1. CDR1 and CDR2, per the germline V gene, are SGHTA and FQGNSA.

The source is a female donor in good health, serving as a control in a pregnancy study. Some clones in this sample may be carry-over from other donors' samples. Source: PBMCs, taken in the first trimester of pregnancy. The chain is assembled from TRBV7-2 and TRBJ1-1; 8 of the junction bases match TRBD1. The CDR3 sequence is CASSLDAGGETEAFF. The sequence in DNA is TGTGCCAGCAGCTTAGATGCAGGGGGCGAGACTGAAGCTTTCTTT.